A single sample gave rise to the 10 T cell receptor beta chains below, sequenced in a study of CD8+ T cells in alopecia areata. RNA extraction was followed by reverse transcription into cDNA, which acted as the sequencing template. The table came from immunoSEQ multiplex PCR; TCRdb's copy has only in-frame clones and leaves some out. Here the sample spans about 180,000 clones, 50% to 60% being singletons. Sample: CD4+ T cells sorted from blood, taken at week 0. These receptors were obtained from a human donor with alopecia areata.

The genes are TRBV2 and TRBJ1-1, with 8 positions matching TRBD1. V lost 6 bases, J lost 0 bases, and 6 bases stayed unmatched. The CDR3 runs to 15 residues. Germline V gives CDR1 SNHLY, CDR2 FYNNEI. The CDR3 DNA is TGTGCCAGCAGACCCTGGACAGGGTTGAACACTGAAGCTTTCTTT. Translating it yields CASRPWTGLNTEAFF.

The chain is built from TRBV11-3 and TRBJ1-1; D call uncertain. The CDR3 is made up of 13 amino acids. Germline CDR1 SGHNT, CDR2 YENEEA. Trimming left V 8 bases short and J 0 bases short, with 10 bases between. The CDR3 DNA reads TGTGCCAGCGTTTCTCGGGTGAACACTGAAGCTTTCTTT. It is translated as CASVSRVNTEAFF.

The CDR3 DNA reads TGCAGCGTTGAATATTACGGGAACACTGAAGCTTTCTTT. It is translated as CSVEYYGNTEAFF. This chain uses TRBV29-1 with TRBJ1-1; D is unclear. Trimming took off 2 bases at V and 1 base at J, with 8 bases between the two ends. CDR3 length: 13 amino acids. In germline, CDR1 is SQVTM, CDR2 ANQGSEA.

The sample holds one count of this clone. The gene calls are TRBV25-1 and TRBJ1-5; no definite D call. This CDR3 is built from 16 residues. V lost 1 base, J lost 2 bases, and 12 bases lay in between. The germline V gene encodes CDR1 MGHDK and CDR2 SYGVNS. Here the CDR3 DNA reads TGTGCCAGCAGTGAATCTGTTTATAGCGGCAATCAGCCCCAGCATTTT. This encodes CASSESVYSGNQPQHF.

As regards this clone: Other DNA sequences in the same sample also yield this CDR3. V is TRBV5-1 and J is TRBJ1-2; weak D call: TRBD1 (6 bases). This CDR3 spans 15 amino acids. V was trimmed by 0 bases and J by 3 bases, leaving 12 bases between them. Germline-derived CDR1 and CDR2 are SGHRS and YFSETQ. CDR3 in DNA: TGCGCCAGCAGCTTGGCTGGGGGCAGGGACTATGGCTACACCTTC. Its protein is CASSLAGGRDYGYTF.

Worth noting for this clone: Distinct nucleotide sequences in the sample also encode this CDR3. The genes are TRBV5-1 and TRBJ2-5; D may correspond to TRBD1 or TRBD2 (5 bases each). This CDR3 has 13 amino acids. Germline-derived CDR1 and CDR2 are SGHRS and YFSETQ. V gave up 0 bases and J gave up 2 bases, with 5 bases separating them. CDR3 coding DNA: TGCGCCAGCAGCTTGGGGGGGCAAGAGACCCAGTACTTC. As protein: CASSLGGQETQYF.

Only a few counts were recorded for this clone. The rearrangement uses TRBV7-8 and TRBJ2-4; 10 bases agree with TRBD1. CDR3 length: 16 residues. The V gene end was trimmed by 5 bases and the J gene end by 6 bases; junction bases not matched to a gene: 10. In germline, CDR1 is SGHVS, CDR2 FQNEAQ. CDR3 DNA sequence: TGTGCCAGCAGCCCTAGAGAGGGACAGGGGTTAAACATTCAGTACTTC. This encodes CASSPREGQGLNIQYF.

This clone was detected only a few times. J is TRBJ1-2 and V is TRBV7-9; D uncertain. Germline assignment: CDR1 SEHNR and CDR2 FQNEAQ (reference sequence). Trimming shortened V by 5 bases and J by 1 base, and 17 bases separated the two germline ends. The CDR3 extends over 16 amino acids. Written as DNA, the CDR3 is TGTGCCAGCAGCCTAAGGAGCAACCAAGATAACTATGGCTACACCTTC. Protein sequence: CASSLRSNQDNYGYTF.

CDR3 region: CSVRDPWGYGYTF. The CDR3 DNA follows: TGCAGCGTCCGGGACCCATGGGGCTATGGCTACACCTTC. This chain links TRBV29-1 with TRBJ1-2; perhaps TRBD1 as D (5 bases). This CDR3 comprises 13 residues. Germline assignment: CDR1 SQVTM and CDR2 ANQGSEA. The V end lost 6 bases, the J end lost 4 bases, and 15 bases lay between the germline ends.

This clone was counted many times. V and J are TRBV29-1 and TRBJ2-7, with D tentatively TRBD2 (6 bases). CDR1 SQVTM and CDR2 ANQGSEA come from the germline V gene. V shed 5 bases and J shed 5 bases, with 22 bases lying between them. The CDR3 has 15 residues. CDR3 sequence reads: CSVQKDQGLWNEQYF. DNA for the CDR3: TGCAGCGTTCAAAAAGACCAGGGACTGTGGAACGAGCAGTACTTC.